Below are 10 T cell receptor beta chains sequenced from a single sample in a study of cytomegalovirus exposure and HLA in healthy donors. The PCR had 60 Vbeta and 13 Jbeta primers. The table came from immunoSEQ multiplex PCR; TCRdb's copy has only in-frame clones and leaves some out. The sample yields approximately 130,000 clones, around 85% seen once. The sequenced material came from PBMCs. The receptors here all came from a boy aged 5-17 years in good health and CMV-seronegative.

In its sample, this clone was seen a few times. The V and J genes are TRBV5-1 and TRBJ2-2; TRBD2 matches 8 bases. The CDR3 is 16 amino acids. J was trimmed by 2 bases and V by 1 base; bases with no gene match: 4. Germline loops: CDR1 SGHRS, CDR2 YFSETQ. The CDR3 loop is CASSLSGGPNTGELFF. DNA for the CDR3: TGCGCCAGCAGCTTGTCGGGGGGGCCCAACACCGGGGAGCTGTTTTTT.

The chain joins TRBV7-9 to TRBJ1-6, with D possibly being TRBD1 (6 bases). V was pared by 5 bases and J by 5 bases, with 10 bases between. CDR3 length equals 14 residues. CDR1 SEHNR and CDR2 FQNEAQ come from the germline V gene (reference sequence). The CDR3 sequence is CASSAGTNNSPLHF. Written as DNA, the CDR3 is TGTGCCAGCAGCGCCGGGACAAATAATTCACCCCTCCACTTT.

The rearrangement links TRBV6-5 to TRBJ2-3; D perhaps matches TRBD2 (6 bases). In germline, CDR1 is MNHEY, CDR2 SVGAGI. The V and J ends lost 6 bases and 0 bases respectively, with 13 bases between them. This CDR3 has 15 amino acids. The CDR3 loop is CASRPPSGSTDTQYF. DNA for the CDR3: TGTGCCAGCAGGCCGCCCAGCGGGAGCACAGATACGCAGTATTTT.

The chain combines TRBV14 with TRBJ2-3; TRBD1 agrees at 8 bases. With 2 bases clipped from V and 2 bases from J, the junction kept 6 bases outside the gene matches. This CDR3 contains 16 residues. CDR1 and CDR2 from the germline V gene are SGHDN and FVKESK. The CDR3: CASSQFQGAHTDTQYF. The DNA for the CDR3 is TGTGCCAGCAGCCAATTCCAGGGGGCGCACACAGATACGCAGTATTTT.

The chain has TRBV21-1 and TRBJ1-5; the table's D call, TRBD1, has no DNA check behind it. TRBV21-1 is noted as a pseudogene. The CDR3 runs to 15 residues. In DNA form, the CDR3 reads TGTGCCAGCACCCAGGACAGAAAGGTGAATCAGCCCCAGCATTTT. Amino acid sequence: CASTQDRKVNQPQHF.

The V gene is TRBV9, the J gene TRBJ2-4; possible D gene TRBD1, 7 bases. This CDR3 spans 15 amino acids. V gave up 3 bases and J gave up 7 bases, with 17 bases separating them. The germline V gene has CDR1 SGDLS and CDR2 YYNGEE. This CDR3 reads CASSASVDRDNIQYF. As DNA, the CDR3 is TGTGCCAGCAGCGCTAGCGTCGACAGGGACAACATTCAGTACTTC.

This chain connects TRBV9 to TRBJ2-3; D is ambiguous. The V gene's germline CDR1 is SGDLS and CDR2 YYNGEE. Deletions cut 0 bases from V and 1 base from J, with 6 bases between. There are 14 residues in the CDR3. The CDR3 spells CASSVGQRTDTQYF. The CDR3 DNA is TGTGCCAGCAGCGTAGGGCAACGCACAGATACGCAGTATTTT. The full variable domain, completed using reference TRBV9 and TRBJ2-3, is DSGVTQTPKHLITATGQRVTLRCSPRSGDLSVYWYQQSLDQGLQFLIQYYNGEERAKGNILERFSAQQFPDLHSELNLSSLELGDSALYFCASSVGQRTDTQYFGPGTRLTVL.

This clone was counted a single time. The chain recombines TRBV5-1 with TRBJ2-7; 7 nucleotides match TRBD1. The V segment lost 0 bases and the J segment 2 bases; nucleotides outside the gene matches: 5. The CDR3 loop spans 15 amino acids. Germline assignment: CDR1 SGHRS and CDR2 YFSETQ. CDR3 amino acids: CASSLDGDSAYEQYF. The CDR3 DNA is TGCGCCAGCAGCTTGGATGGGGACAGTGCCTACGAGCAGTACTTC.

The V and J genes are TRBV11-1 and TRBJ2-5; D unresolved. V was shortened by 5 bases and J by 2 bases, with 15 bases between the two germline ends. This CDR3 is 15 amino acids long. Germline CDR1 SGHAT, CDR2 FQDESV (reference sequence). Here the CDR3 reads CASSPSRTGQETQYF. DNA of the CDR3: TGTGCCAGCAGCCCGTCTAGAACCGGACAAGAGACCCAGTACTTC.

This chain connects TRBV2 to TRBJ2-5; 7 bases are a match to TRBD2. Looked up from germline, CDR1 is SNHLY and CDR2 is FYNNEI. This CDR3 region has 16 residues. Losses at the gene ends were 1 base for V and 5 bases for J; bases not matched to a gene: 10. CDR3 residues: CASSEGASGLLETQYF. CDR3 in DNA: TGTGCCAGCAGTGAAGGGGCTAGCGGCTTACTTGAGACCCAGTACTTC.